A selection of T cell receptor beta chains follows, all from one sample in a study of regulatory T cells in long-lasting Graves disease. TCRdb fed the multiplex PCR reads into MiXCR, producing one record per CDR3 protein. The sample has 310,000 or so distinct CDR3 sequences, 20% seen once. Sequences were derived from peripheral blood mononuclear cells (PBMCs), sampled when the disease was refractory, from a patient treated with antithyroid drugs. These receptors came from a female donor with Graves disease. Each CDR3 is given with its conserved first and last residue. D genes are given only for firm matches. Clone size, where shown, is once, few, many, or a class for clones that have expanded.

CDR3aa: CASTWDSATEAFF
CDR3nt: TGTGCCAGCACCTGGGACTCGGCTACTGAAGCTTTCTTT
j_gene: TRBJ1-1
d_gene: .
abundance: many
v_gene: TRBV2

CDR3aa: CASSRVGYEQYF
CDR3nt: TGTGCCAGCAGCCGGGTTGGGTACGAGCAGTACTTC
j_gene: TRBJ2-7
d_gene: .
abundance: .
v_gene: TRBV7-2

CDR3aa: CASKKAMNTEAFF
CDR3nt: TGTGCCAGCAAGAAGGCAATGAACACTGAAGCTTTCTTT
j_gene: TRBJ1-1
d_gene: .
abundance: many
v_gene: TRBV28

CDR3aa: CASSLPRMSNYGYTF
CDR3nt: TGTGCCAGCAGTTTACCGAGGATGTCTAACTATGGCTACACCTTC
j_gene: TRBJ1-2
d_gene: .
abundance: .
v_gene: TRBV28

CDR3aa: CASSRGKWGSGQTEAFF
CDR3nt: TGTGCCAGCAGCCGTGGTAAATGGGGGAGCGGGCAGACTGAAGCTTTCTTT
j_gene: TRBJ1-1
d_gene: .
abundance: .
v_gene: TRBV11-3

CDR3aa: CASSIKPPYSPLHF
CDR3nt: TGTGCCAGTAGTATAAAGCCTCCCTATTCACCCCTCCACTTT
j_gene: TRBJ1-6
d_gene: .
abundance: few
v_gene: TRBV19

CDR3aa: CSGSTGSGNTIYF
CDR3nt: TGCAGCGGTTCGACAGGTTCTGGAAACACCATATATTTT
j_gene: TRBJ1-3
d_gene: .
abundance: .
v_gene: TRBV29-1

CDR3aa: CASSLGPTRYNEQFF
CDR3nt: TGTGCCAGCAGCCTAGGACCCACCCGATACAATGAGCAGTTCTTC
j_gene: TRBJ2-1
d_gene: .
abundance: .
v_gene: TRBV7-2

CDR3aa: CSVESDSAEAFF
CDR3nt: TGCAGCGTTGAGAGTGACAGCGCTGAAGCTTTCTTT
j_gene: TRBJ1-1
d_gene: .
abundance: many
v_gene: TRBV29-1

CDR3aa: CASSPGTGRNQPQHF
CDR3nt: TGTGCCAGCAGCCCCGGGACAGGAAGAAATCAACCCCAGCATTTT
j_gene: TRBJ1-5
d_gene: TRBD1
abundance: few
v_gene: TRBV12-3/TRBV12-4

CDR3aa: CAISESVAGGPTGELFF
CDR3nt: TGTGCCATCAGTGAGTCGGTAGCGGGAGGGCCGACCGGGGAGCTGTTTTTT
j_gene: TRBJ2-2
d_gene: TRBD2
abundance: few
v_gene: TRBV10-3

CDR3aa: CASSLGLIAGSTEAFF
CDR3nt: TGTGCCAGCAGCTTAGGACTAATCGCAGGGAGCACTGAAGCTTTCTTT
j_gene: TRBJ1-1
d_gene: .
abundance: few
v_gene: TRBV7-2

CDR3aa: CASSLGPPNREGDNQPQHF
CDR3nt: TGTGCCAGCAGCTTAGGCCCCCCAAACAGGGAGGGCGACAATCAGCCCCAGCATTTT
j_gene: TRBJ1-5
d_gene: .
abundance: many
v_gene: TRBV11-3

CDR3aa: CASSQTSSEQYF
CDR3nt: TGTGCCAGCAGCCAGACTAGCTCCGAGCAGTACTTC
j_gene: TRBJ2-7
d_gene: TRBD2
abundance: few
v_gene: TRBV3-1

CDR3aa: CASSLGHRNEKLFF
CDR3nt: TGTGCCAGCAGCTTAGGACACCGTAATGAAAAACTGTTTTTT
j_gene: TRBJ1-4
d_gene: .
abundance: many
v_gene: TRBV7-2

CDR3aa: CASSSRTAGNTIYF
CDR3nt: TGTGCCAGCAGTTCCCGGACGGCTGGAAACACCATATATTTT
j_gene: TRBJ1-3
d_gene: .
abundance: .
v_gene: TRBV12-3/TRBV12-4

CDR3aa: CSVVIELGTIMNTEAFF
CDR3nt: TGCAGCGTTGTAATAGAGTTAGGAACCATCATGAACACTGAAGCTTTCTTT
j_gene: TRBJ1-1
d_gene: .
abundance: .
v_gene: TRBV29-1

CDR3aa: CASSSQGAGVTEAFF
CDR3nt: TGTGCCAGCAGCTCCCAGGGAGCGGGGGTCACTGAAGCTTTCTTT
j_gene: TRBJ1-1
d_gene: .
abundance: many
v_gene: TRBV7-2

CDR3aa: CASSATSGSGSEQFF
CDR3nt: TGTGCCAGCAGCGCGACTAGCGGGAGTGGAAGTGAGCAGTTCTTC
j_gene: TRBJ2-1
d_gene: TRBD2
abundance: .
v_gene: TRBV2

CDR3aa: CASSLSGGPGSYEQYF
CDR3nt: TGTGCCAGCAGTTTAAGCGGAGGGCCCGGCTCCTACGAGCAGTACTTC
j_gene: TRBJ2-7
d_gene: .
abundance: .
v_gene: TRBV27

CDR3aa: CASTRRFGETQYF
CDR3nt: TGTGCCAGCACCAGGAGGTTTGGGGAGACCCAGTACTTC
j_gene: TRBJ2-5
d_gene: .
abundance: .
v_gene: TRBV6-2/TRBV6-3

CDR3aa: CASSRPGDRRKTQYF
CDR3nt: TGTGCCAGCAGTCGCCCCGGGGACCGTAGGAAGACCCAGTACTTC
j_gene: TRBJ2-5
d_gene: .
abundance: many
v_gene: TRBV12-3/TRBV12-4

CDR3aa: CASRTGGNTEAFF
CDR3nt: TGTGCCAGCAGGACAGGGGGGAACACTGAAGCTTTCTTT
j_gene: TRBJ1-1
d_gene: TRBD1
abundance: .
v_gene: TRBV12-3/TRBV12-4

CDR3aa: CASSRDLRSGEQYF
CDR3nt: TGTGCCAGCAGCCGAGACCTCAGAAGCGGTGAGCAGTACTTC
j_gene: TRBJ2-7
d_gene: .
abundance: .
v_gene: TRBV4-2

CDR3aa: CSAGQGLNTEAFF
CDR3nt: TGCAGTGCTGGACAAGGGTTGAACACTGAAGCTTTCTTT
j_gene: TRBJ1-1
d_gene: .
abundance: few
v_gene: TRBV20-1

CDR3aa: CASSQGLGTSISSEQYF
CDR3nt: TGTGCCAGCAGCCAAGGGCTTGGGACCTCCATTTCCTCCGAGCAGTACTTC
j_gene: TRBJ2-7
d_gene: .
abundance: .
v_gene: TRBV3-1

CDR3aa: CARSVRSGRRGTGELFF
CDR3nt: TGTGCCCGGAGTGTACGCAGCGGGAGACGGGGCACCGGGGAGCTGTTTTTT
j_gene: TRBJ2-2
d_gene: TRBD2
abundance: few
v_gene: TRBV30

CDR3aa: CASSLGTGEIYEQYF
CDR3nt: TGTGCCAGCAGTTTAGGGACAGGCGAGATCTACGAGCAGTACTTC
j_gene: TRBJ2-7
d_gene: TRBD1
abundance: many
v_gene: TRBV12-3/TRBV12-4

CDR3aa: CASSGLTANTEAFF
CDR3nt: TGTGCCAGCAGCGGGCTGACAGCGAACACTGAAGCTTTCTTT
j_gene: TRBJ1-1
d_gene: .
abundance: few
v_gene: TRBV13

CDR3aa: CASSFNRQGGTEAFF
CDR3nt: TGTGCCAGCAGTTTTAATCGACAGGGAGGGACTGAAGCTTTCTTT
j_gene: TRBJ1-1
d_gene: TRBD1
abundance: many
v_gene: TRBV12-3/TRBV12-4

CDR3aa: CATSDPGTSGTELFF
CDR3nt: TGTGCCACCAGTGACCCAGGGACTAGCGGGACCGAGCTGTTTTTT
j_gene: TRBJ2-2
d_gene: TRBD2
abundance: few
v_gene: TRBV24-1

CDR3aa: CASSLQGTGRVYEQYF
CDR3nt: TGTGCCAGCAGCTTACAGGGGACGGGGAGGGTCTACGAGCAGTACTTC
j_gene: TRBJ2-7
d_gene: .
abundance: .
v_gene: TRBV7-6